This T cell receptor (beta chain) was obtained from a study of blood T cell repertoires in COVID-19. Study details: COVID-19 samples from acute and convalescent phases originated in the United States, Italy and Spain. In each case, the material was cDNA or gDNA derived from T cells, B-cell-depleted T cells, or PBMCs.

The germline CDR1 and CDR2 sequences are SGDLS and YYNGEE. Unmatched junction bases numbered 12, after V lost 4 bases and J lost 7 bases. The CDR3 extends over 16 amino acids. As processed by the authors: How many nucleated cells were present was estimated from reference gene primer amplification. Only in-frame clones appear in the TCRdb table, and some are missing; sequencing was by immunoSEQ multiplex PCR. That table is the source of V, J and clone size, and D and trimming were worked out from the DNA. The sample holds over 250,000 clones, about 91% seen once. This clone appeared a few times. The source material was peripheral blood. The V call is TRBV9, the J call TRBJ2-5; 11 bases are shared with TRBD2. The receptor's source is a woman in her sixties or seventies with acute or convalescent COVID-19. CDR3 DNA sequence: TGTGCCAGCAGCACCCGACTAGCGGGGATGGGGGCGACCCAGTACTTC. This gives the protein CASSTRLAGMGATQYF.